This TCR beta chain was captured in a study of blood T cell repertoires in COVID-19. Study-level information: Donors in the United States, Italy and Spain gave samples during acute or convalescent COVID-19. Sources were T cells, B-cell-depleted T cells, or PBMCs; the material itself was cDNA or gDNA.

The CDR3 runs 13 residues. V lost 1 base and J lost 4, with 5 bases in between. Germline CDR1 reads SGHAT; CDR2 reads FQNNGV. Per the authors' pipeline: Using reference gene primer amplification, nucleated cell counts were estimated. Assay used: immunoSEQ multiplex PCR; TCRdb lists only in-frame clones, some missing. D and trimming come from the DNA, and the V and J calls and clone size come from that table. The sample contains under 45,000 clones, more than 75% of which appear only once. The TCR comes from a man older than 75 with active COVID-19. The material sequenced was peripheral blood. The rearrangement joins TRBV11-2 to TRBJ2-1, with D unresolved. This CDR3 is CASSLVLYNEQFF. The CDR3 bases are TGTGCCAGCAGCTTAGTTCTGTACAATGAGCAGTTCTTC.